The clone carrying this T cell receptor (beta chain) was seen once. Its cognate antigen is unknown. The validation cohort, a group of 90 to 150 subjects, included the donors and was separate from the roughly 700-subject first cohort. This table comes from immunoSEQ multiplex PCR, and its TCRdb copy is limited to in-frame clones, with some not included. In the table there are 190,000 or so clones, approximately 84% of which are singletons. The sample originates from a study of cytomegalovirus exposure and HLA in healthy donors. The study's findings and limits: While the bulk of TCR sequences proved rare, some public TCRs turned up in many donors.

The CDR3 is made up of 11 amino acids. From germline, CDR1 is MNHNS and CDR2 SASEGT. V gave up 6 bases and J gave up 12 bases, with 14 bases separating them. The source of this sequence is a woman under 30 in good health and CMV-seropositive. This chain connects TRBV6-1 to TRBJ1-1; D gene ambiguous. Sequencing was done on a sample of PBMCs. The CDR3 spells CASSLGLVSFF. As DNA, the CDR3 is TGTGCCAGCAGCTTAGGACTGGTATCTTTCTTT.